This T cell receptor beta chain was captured in a study of CD8 T cells in Susac syndrome. While CD8+ and CD4+ T cells were isolated negatively, TEMRA cells were enriched by FACS. The authors reverse transcribed roughly 0.5 to 1 ug RNA with random hexamers. TCRdb used MiXCR to reprocess the immunoSEQ multiplex PCR reads, holding one entry per CDR3 protein. The sample consists of roughly 67,000 distinct CDR3 sequences, roughly 94% of them appearing once. This clonotype has only one observation. Germline V gives CDR1 MNHNS, CDR2 SASEGT. This CDR3 has 16 residues. Between the trimmed V and J ends, which lost 3 bases and 4 bases, there was a span of 19 bases.

The sequencing input was CD8+ T cells from PBMCs. The chain carries TRBV6-1 and TRBJ2-7; D gene unclear. This TCR came from a human donor with multiple sclerosis. For the CDR3, the DNA is TGTGCCAGCAGTGAGTTTAGCAGGTTGCGAACTTACGAGCAGTACTTC. Translating it yields CASSEFSRLRTYEQYF.